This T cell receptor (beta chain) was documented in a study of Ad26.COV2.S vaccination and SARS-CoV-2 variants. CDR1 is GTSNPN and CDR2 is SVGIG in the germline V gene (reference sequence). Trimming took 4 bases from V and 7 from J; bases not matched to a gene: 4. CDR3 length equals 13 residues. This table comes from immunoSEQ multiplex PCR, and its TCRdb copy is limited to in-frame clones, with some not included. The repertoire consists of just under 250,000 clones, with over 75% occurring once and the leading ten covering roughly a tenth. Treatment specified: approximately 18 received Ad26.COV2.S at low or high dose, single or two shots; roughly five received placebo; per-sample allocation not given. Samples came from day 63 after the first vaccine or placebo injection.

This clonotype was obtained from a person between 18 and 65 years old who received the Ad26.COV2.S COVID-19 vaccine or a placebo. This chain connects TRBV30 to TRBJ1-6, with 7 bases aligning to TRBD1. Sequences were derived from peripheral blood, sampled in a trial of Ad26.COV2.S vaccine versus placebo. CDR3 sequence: CAWMTGQNSPLHF. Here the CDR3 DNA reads TGTGCCTGGATGACAGGGCAGAATTCACCCCTCCACTTT.